A selection of T cell receptor beta chains follows, all from one sample in a study of blood T cell repertoires in COVID-19. Here immunoSEQ multiplex PCR was the method, and the copy in TCRdb shows in-frame clones only, minus some. The sample gives approximately 38,000 clones, 91% of which show up once; less than 7% is in the top ten. The source material was peripheral blood. Source of these receptors: a woman older than 75 with acute or convalescent COVID-19. Each CDR3 is given with its conserved first and last residue. A D gene is named only where the DNA matches it firmly. A row's size may be missing; if present it is once, few, many or a size class.

j_call clone_size d_call v_call cdr3_aa cdr3_nt
TRBJ1-6 few TRBD1 TRBV3-1/TRBV3-2 CASSLRGQSSPLHF TGTGCCAGCAGCCTGAGGGGGCAAAGCTCACCCCTCCACTTT
TRBJ1-4 - TRBD1 TRBV5-6 CASSFMETGQGNEKLFF TGTGCCAGCAGCTTTATGGAAACAGGACAGGGAAATGAAAAACTGTTTTTT
TRBJ1-4 - TRBD1 TRBV5-1 CASSIMTGTEKLFF TGCGCCAGCAGCATTATGACAGGGACCGAAAAACTGTTTTTT
TRBJ2-1 - TRBD1 TRBV5-5 CASSPFPRPGQGFDEQFF TGTGCCAGCAGCCCATTCCCTAGACCGGGACAGGGCTTCGATGAGCAGTTCTTC
TRBJ2-7 - - TRBV7-8 CASSGRTGTYEQYF TGTGCCAGCAGCGGGAGGACGGGGACCTACGAGCAGTACTTC
TRBJ2-5 - TRBD2 TRBV27 CASSLTGLARETQYF TGTGCCAGCAGCCTTACCGGACTAGCCAGAGAGACCCAGTACTTC
TRBJ1-4 - - TRBV4-3 CASSGAGYEKLFF TGCGCCAGCAGCGGGGCAGGGTACGAAAAACTGTTTTTT
TRBJ1-2 once - TRBV5-1 CASSLAGEGYTF TGCGCCAGCAGCTTGGCTGGGGAGGGCTACACCTTC
TRBJ2-7 - TRBD2 TRBV7-9 CASSLSPLAGKYEQYF TGTGCCAGCAGCTTATCTCCACTAGCGGGGAAATACGAGCAGTACTTC
TRBJ1-1 - TRBD1 TRBV18 CASSQQGAEAFF TGTGCCAGCTCACAACAGGGGGCTGAAGCTTTCTTT
TRBJ1-2 - - TRBV28 CASSFGGYGYTF TGTGCCAGCAGTTTCGGGGGATATGGCTACACCTTC
TRBJ1-2 - - TRBV4-2 CASSQDSGVPGYTF TGTGCCAGCAGCCAAGATTCGGGAGTGCCTGGCTACACCTTC
TRBJ1-1 - TRBD1 TRBV18 CASSSTGGETEAFF TGTGCCAGCTCATCGACAGGGGGGGAGACTGAAGCTTTCTTT
TRBJ2-5 - TRBD1 TRBV15 CATKRDSTQETQYF TGTGCCACCAAGAGGGACAGTACTCAAGAGACCCAGTACTTC
TRBJ2-3 - TRBD2 TRBV4-1 CASSRTFTGLAVQKGTDTQYF TGCGCCAGCAGCCGCACCTTTACGGGACTAGCAGTTCAAAAGGGCACAGATACGCAGTATTTT
TRBJ2-2 - - TRBV30 CAWSLTGTGELFF TGTGCCTGGAGTCTTACAGGGACCGGGGAGCTGTTTTTT
TRBJ1-2 - - TRBV9 CASSLREGAYGYTF TGTGCCAGCAGCCTGCGGGAAGGCGCCTATGGCTACACCTTC
TRBJ2-5 - - TRBV18 CASSPTTAQETQYF TGTGCCAGCTCACCAACGACAGCCCAAGAGACCCAGTACTTC
TRBJ1-1 - - TRBV6-5 CASSYSRRQNTEAFF TGTGCCAGCAGTTACTCGAGGAGGCAGAACACTGAAGCTTTCTTT
TRBJ1-4 - - TRBV12-5 CASGLGLNRAQRGEKLFF TGTGCTAGTGGTTTGGGTCTGAACAGGGCCCAAAGAGGAGAAAAACTGTTTTTT
TRBJ2-6 - - TRBV3-1/TRBV3-2 CASSQEAGANVLTF TGTGCCAGCAGCCAAGAAGCCGGGGCCAACGTCCTGACTTTC
TRBJ1-1 - TRBD1 TRBV6-5 CASSLTGGMNTEAFF TGTGCCAGCAGTTTGACAGGGGGGATGAACACTGAAGCTTTCTTT
TRBJ2-2 - TRBD1 TRBV18 CASSPPGQDYTGELFF TGTGCCAGCTCACCGCCGGGACAGGACTACACCGGGGAGCTGTTTTTT
TRBJ2-1 - TRBD2 TRBV29-1 CSVARSGGAYNEQFF TGCAGCGTTGCCCGTAGCGGGGGGGCCTACAATGAGCAGTTCTTC
TRBJ1-1 - - TRBV10-3 CATRVNTKAFF TGTGCCACGAGAGTGAACACTAAAGCTTTCTTT
TRBJ1-1 - TRBD1 TRBV19 CASSTDSRGRVLKTEAFF TGTGCCAGTAGTACGGACAGCAGGGGGCGAGTTTTGAAGACTGAAGCTTTCTTT
TRBJ2-2 - - TRBV6-5 CASRRQPNTGELFF TGTGCCAGCAGAAGACAGCCAAACACCGGGGAGCTGTTTTTT
TRBJ2-5 - - TRBV6-6 CASSSHGEETQYF TGTGCCAGCAGTTCTCACGGGGAAGAGACCCAGTACTTC
TRBJ1-2 - TRBD1 TRBV5-6 CASSLPGQGSYGYTF TGTGCCAGCAGCTTGCCGGGACAGGGGTCCTATGGCTACACCTTC
TRBJ2-3 - TRBD1 TRBV6-5 CASSYGTVLTDTQYF TGTGCCAGCAGTTACGGGACAGTCCTCACAGATACGCAGTATTTT
TRBJ2-1 - - TRBV6-1 CASSEFTGIPYNEQFF TGTGCCAGCAGTGAATTTACAGGGATACCCTACAATGAGCAGTTCTTC
TRBJ2-5 - - TRBV6-5 CASNVGESWRYF TGTGCCAGCAATGTAGGGGAATCCTGGCGCTACTTC
TRBJ2-2 once TRBD1 TRBV6-6 CATDDRGRYTGELFF TGTGCCACAGACGACAGGGGGAGATACACCGGGGAGCTGTTTTTT
TRBJ2-1 - - TRBV7-3 CASSLRGALVVNEQFF TGTGCCAGCAGCTTAAGAGGCGCCCTTGTGGTTAATGAGCAGTTCTTC
TRBJ1-4 once - TRBV5-1 CASSLALNEKLFF TGCGCCAGCAGCTTGGCTTTAAATGAAAAACTGTTTTTT
TRBJ2-3 - - TRBV4-2 CASSPTGRGDTQYF TGTGCCAGCAGCCCGACAGGTCGAGGGGATACGCAGTATTTT
TRBJ2-6 - TRBD1 TRBV30 CAWSEGAAGANVLTF TGTGCCTGGAGTGAGGGGGCGGCCGGGGCCAACGTCCTGACTTTC
TRBJ2-2 - - TRBV5-1 CASSLGQSNTGELFF TGCGCCAGCAGCTTGGGACAGTCGAACACCGGGGAGCTGTTTTTT
TRBJ2-1 - TRBD2 TRBV5-1 CASSLAGGTYNEQFF TGCGCCAGCAGCCTAGCGGGGGGCACCTACAATGAGCAGTTCTTC
TRBJ1-1 - - TRBV12-3/TRBV12-4 CASSYRVQTEAFF TGTGCCAGCAGTTACAGGGTACAAACTGAAGCTTTCTTT
TRBJ2-7 once - TRBV18 CASSPQSLVDEQYF TGTGCCAGCTCACCACAGTCCCTAGTGGACGAGCAGTACTTC
TRBJ2-1 - TRBD2 TRBV5-1 CASSLGLAGYNEQFF TGCGCCAGCAGCTTGGGACTAGCGGGGTACAATGAGCAGTTCTTC
TRBJ1-5 - TRBD1 TRBV6-6 CASRQGAAQPQHF TGTGCCAGCAGACAGGGGGCGGCTCAGCCCCAGCATTTT
TRBJ1-1 - - TRBV28 CASTAGRGSPHF TGTGCCAGCACTGCGGGTCGAGGATCCCCACACTTT
TRBJ2-6 - TRBD1 TRBV2 CASSLEGASGANVLTF TGTGCCAGCAGTTTAGAGGGGGCCTCTGGGGCCAACGTCCTGACTTTC
TRBJ2-1 once TRBD1 TRBV19 CASSLRDRGINEQFF TGTGCCAGTAGTCTCCGGGACAGGGGGATCAATGAGCAGTTCTTC
TRBJ1-1 - - TRBV11-2 CASSSPPGQNEAFF TGTGCCAGCAGCTCTCCCCCCGGACAGAATGAAGCTTTCTTT
TRBJ1-1 few - TRBV19 CASSLGRDGLTLNTEAFF TGTGCCAGTAGTTTGGGGCGGGACGGGCTGACATTGAACACTGAAGCTTTCTTT
TRBJ2-7 - TRBD1 TRBV5-1 CASSLVGTGPEQYF TGCGCCAGCAGCTTGGTAGGGACAGGCCCCGAGCAGTACTTC
TRBJ1-2 - TRBD1 TRBV7-2 CASSTDRGAHGYTF TGTGCCAGCAGCACCGACAGGGGAGCCCATGGCTACACCTTC
TRBJ2-7 - TRBD1 TRBV7-2 CASSPGQGATYEQYF TGTGCCAGCAGCCCGGGACAGGGGGCTACCTACGAGCAGTACTTC
TRBJ2-3 - TRBD2 TRBV6-4 CASSALPGLAGGADTQYF TGTGCCAGCAGTGCCCTCCCGGGACTAGCGGGGGGGGCAGATACGCAGTATTTT
TRBJ2-3 - - TRBV9 CASSKDSITDTQYF TGTGCCAGCAGCAAGGACAGTATCACAGATACGCAGTATTTT
TRBJ1-5 - - TRBV2 CASRNGPPGNQPQHF TGTGCCAGCAGAAATGGCCCCCCTGGCAATCAGCCCCAGCATTTT